The TCR beta chain described here comes from a study of blood T cells in healthy people across ages. This clonotype was observed a handful of times. With a J-beta primer mix and a sample-barcoded 5' primer, a second PCR ran about 6 to 11 cycles. In TCRdb, the 5' RACE reads were re-called with MiXCR into one record per CDR3 protein. The table shows 800,000 to 950,000 distinct CDR3 sequences, with 25% to 35% occurring only once. This CDR3 is 14 amino acids long. Per germline, CDR1 SEHNR and CDR2 FQNEAQ (reference sequence). V dropped 1 base and J dropped 2 bases, with 8 bases sitting between them. The sample also formed part of further work on T cells of mothers and their children.

The chain uses TRBV7-9 and TRBJ1-2; a weak D match, TRBD1 (6 bases). The sample was blood. This clonotype originated in a woman aged 40-49 years in good health. For the CDR3, the DNA is TGTGCCAGCAGCTTAGTGGACAGAAACTATGGCTACACCTTC. Translating gives CASSLVDRNYGYTF. Full variable domain (rest looked up from reference TRBV7-9 and TRBJ1-2): DTGVSQNPRHKITKRGQNVTFRCDPISEHNRLYWYRQTLGQGPEFLTYFQNEAQLEKSRLLSDRFSAERPKGSFSTLEIQRTEQGDSAMYLCASSLVDRNYGYTFGSGTRLTVV.